One and the same sample provided the 19 T cell receptor beta chains below, sequenced in a study of a mutant IDH1 vaccine in newly diagnosed glioma. Libraries were prepared by immunoSEQ multiplex PCR; TCRdb keeps only in-frame clonotypes and omits some of them. The sample consists of around 70,000 clones, 70% to 90% of them appearing once. Antigens for these TCRs are unknown. Time point indicated: week 35, safety follow-up. One vaccine dose held 300 ug of mutant IDH1 20-mer peptide and came with topical imiquimod. The sequenced sample was PBMCs, obtained from a glioma patient whose treatment included an IDH1 peptide vaccine. Receptors were obtained from a man aged 25 to 45 with glioma.

Worth noting for this clone: The germline gene is not matched at one end of the junction; a read error may be the cause. This sequence joins TRBV6-5 and TRBJ2-4, with a possible D match to TRBD2 (5 bases). The CDR3 has 15 residues. Germline CDR1 is MNHEY and CDR2 is SVGAGI. The CDR3 is CASSYSGLAKSIQYF. Here the CDR3 DNA reads TGTGCCAGCAGTTACTCCGGGCTAGCCAAAAGCATTCAGTACTTC.

This clone has more than one count but fewer than ten. J is TRBJ1-5 and V is TRBV19; D perhaps matches TRBD1 (5 bases). The CDR3 length is 13 residues. CDR1 is LNHDA and CDR2 is SQIVND in the germline V gene (reference sequence). The CDR3 DNA sequence: TGTGGTGTGGGACTCTTTAGCAATCAGCCCCAGCATTTT. Translated: CGVGLFSNQPQHF.

The chain carries TRBV5-1 and TRBJ1-2; 10 nucleotides match TRBD1. The CDR3 is 16 residues long. The junction had 10 bases not matched to a gene; V was cut back by 4 bases and J by 4 bases. Germline CDR1 is SGHRS and CDR2 is YFSETQ. CDR3 sequence: CASSGGQGEAGYGYTF. In nucleotides, the CDR3 is TGCGCCAGCAGCGGTGGACAGGGGGAGGCGGGCTATGGCTACACCTTC.

The CDR3 loop is CASSLVGGELFF. The CDR3 bases are TGTGCCAGCAGCTTAGTAGGCGGGGAGCTGTTTTTT. J is TRBJ2-2 and V is TRBV7-9; D gene uncertain. Germline CDR1 is SEHNR and CDR2 is FQNEAQ (reference sequence). This CDR3 has 12 residues. V lost 1 base to trimming and J lost 7 bases, with 4 bases between them.

The chain combines TRBV14 with TRBJ2-3; 8 bases map to TRBD2. CDR3 size: 17 residues. Unmatched junction bases numbered 11, after V lost 4 bases and J lost 2 bases. Germline values: CDR1 SGHDN, CDR2 FVKESK. The CDR3, as DNA: TGTGCCAGCAGCCTTTCCCCACTAGCGGAATACACAGATACGCAGTATTTT. Translating gives CASSLSPLAEYTDTQYF.

The V and J genes are TRBV11-1 and TRBJ2-5; tentatively, D is TRBD2 (7 bases). Trimming cost V 5 bases and J 4 bases, with 14 bases left between them. CDR3 length equals 14 residues. CDR1 SGHAT and CDR2 FQDESV come from the germline V gene (reference sequence). The chain's CDR3 is CASSVGLGGETQYF. The CDR3 DNA follows: TGTGCCAGCAGCGTCGGACTAGGGGGAGAGACCCAGTACTTC. The full variable domain, rest sourced from reference TRBV11-1 and TRBJ2-5, is EAEVAQSPRYKITEKSQAVAFWCDPISGHATLYWYRQILGQGPELLVQFQDESVVDDSQLPKDRFSAERLKGVDSTLKIQPAELGDSAMYLCASSVGLGGETQYFGPGTRLLVL.

The chain is built from TRBV7-9 and TRBJ2-5; a possible D gene is TRBD2 (6 bases). Germline CDR1 and CDR2: SEHNR and FQNEAQ (reference sequence). The CDR3 loop spans 13 amino acids. The V end lost 2 bases, the J end lost 5 bases, and 9 bases lay between the germline ends. In DNA form, the CDR3 reads TGTGCCAGCAGCTTAAACGGGGGTGAGACCCAGTACTTC. Translation: CASSLNGGETQYF.

The V gene is TRBV6-5, the J gene TRBJ2-7; 10 nucleotides align to TRBD1. Per germline, CDR1 MNHEY and CDR2 SVGAGI. This CDR3 contains 15 residues. The junction had 6 bases not matched to a gene; V was cut back by 2 bases and J by 5 bases. The CDR3 bases are TGTGCCAGCAGTTACCCCCGGGACAGGGGCAACGAGCAGTACTTC. Its protein product is CASSYPRDRGNEQYF.

This clone is a singleton in its sample. The chain uses TRBV4-3 and TRBJ2-3; 10 bases are shared with TRBD2. This CDR3 has 15 amino acids. Germline-derived CDR1 and CDR2 are LGHNA and YSLEER. The V and J ends lost 2 bases and 7 bases, in that order; junction bases with no gene match: 6. CDR3 bases: TGCGCCAGCAGCCAAAAAGCGGGGGGGCTTAATACGCAGTATTTT. Translation gives CASSQKAGGLNTQYF.

The V and J genes are TRBV5-1 and TRBJ2-6; no reliable D call. This CDR3 is built from 16 residues. V dropped 6 bases and J dropped 0 bases, with 13 bases sitting between them. CDR1 SGHRS and CDR2 YFSETQ come from the germline V gene. CDR3 in amino acids: CASNDRTLSGANVLTF. The DNA of the CDR3 is TGCGCCAGCAACGACCGCACCCTCTCTGGGGCCAACGTCCTGACTTTC.

This sequence joins TRBV30 and TRBJ2-7; D possibly corresponds to TRBD1 (5 bases). Germline values: CDR1 GTSNPN, CDR2 SVGIG (reference sequence). The CDR3 runs 14 residues. Trimming removed 3 bases from V and 4 bases from J, with 16 bases in between. CDR3 in amino acids: CAWSPRFRVYEQYF. Written as DNA, the CDR3 is TGTGCCTGGAGCCCAAGATTCAGGGTGTACGAGCAGTACTTC.

The chain couples TRBV27 to TRBJ2-5; no firm D call. The end of the DNA fits TRBJ2-7 better, so the J call may be wrong. Germline CDR1 reads MNHEY; CDR2 reads SMNVEV (reference sequence). The CDR3 is 14 amino acids. In DNA form, the CDR3 reads TGTGCCAGCAGTTTATCCCTTAACACCTACGAGCAGTACTTC. Translating gives CASSLSLNTYEQYF.

This clone occurred once. The gene calls are TRBV19 and TRBJ2-5, with D tentatively TRBD2 (7 bases). The V and J ends lost 3 bases and 2 bases respectively, with 16 bases between them. There are 16 residues in the CDR3. From germline, CDR1 is LNHDA and CDR2 SQIVND (reference sequence). The CDR3 protein is CASSMTVGGPQETQYF. DNA for the CDR3: TGTGCCAGTAGTATGACAGTCGGGGGGCCACAAGAGACCCAGTACTTC.

The CDR3: CASSRQGLGTDTQYF. As DNA, the CDR3 is TGTGCCAGCAGCCGACAGGGTCTCGGCACAGATACGCAGTATTTT. V and J are TRBV7-2 and TRBJ2-3; 7 bases map to TRBD1. Trimming cost V 5 bases and J 1 base; bases outside gene matches: 6. The CDR3 is 15 residues long. Germline values: CDR1 SGHTA, CDR2 FQGNSA.

Notes on this clone: Other DNA sequences from this sample encode an identical CDR3 as well. The chain uses TRBV7-3 and TRBJ1-1; no definite D call. Deletions cut 0 bases from V and 0 bases from J, with 2 bases between. This CDR3 has 13 residues. CDR1 is SGHTA, CDR2 FQGTGA, per germline. The CDR3 DNA reads TGTGCCAGCAGCTTAACTGTGAACACTGAAGCTTTCTTT. Translation gives CASSLTVNTEAFF.

This clone has a handful of counts. CDR3 amino acids: CASSQAQGALMVGRYEQYF. In DNA, the CDR3 is TGCGCCAGCAGCCAAGCACAGGGGGCTTTAATGGTGGGGCGCTACGAGCAGTACTTC. The J gene is TRBJ2-7, the V gene TRBV4-1, with TRBD1 identical over 9 bases. Germline V gives CDR1 MGHRA, CDR2 YSYEKL. With 1 base clipped from V and 3 bases from J, the junction kept 16 bases outside the gene matches. The CDR3 loop spans 19 amino acids.

This clone has only one observation. This rearrangement joins TRBV7-8 to TRBJ2-1; D is perhaps TRBD1 (6 bases). Germline V gene sequence: CDR1 SGHVS, CDR2 FQNEAQ. Trimming removed 5 bases from V and 7 bases from J, with 27 bases in between. The CDR3 length is 18 residues. CDR3 coding DNA: TGTGCCAGCAGCCCAGGGGTGGCACAGGGTAACTACGCTAATGAGCAGTTCTTC. Translating gives CASSPGVAQGNYANEQFF. Variable domain in full (rest from reference TRBV7-8 and TRBJ2-1): GAGVSQSPRYKVAKRGQDVALRCDPISGHVSLFWYQQALGQGPEFLTYFQNEAQLDKSGLPSDRFFAERPEGSVSTLKIQRTQQEDSAVYLCASSPGVAQGNYANEQFFGPGTRLTVL.

This clone has only a few counts. The genes are TRBV2 and TRBJ1-1; no firm D call. Trimming took off 4 bases at V and 3 bases at J, with 9 bases between the two ends. Germline V gene lookup returns CDR1 SNHLY and CDR2 FYNNEI. There are 13 residues in the CDR3. Here the CDR3 reads CASSGTEDTEAFF. CDR3 sequence (DNA): TGTGCCAGCAGTGGGACGGAGGACACTGAAGCTTTCTTT.

In this sample, this clone turned up a few times. The J gene is TRBJ2-6, the V gene TRBV5-5; weak D call: TRBD1 (6 bases). From germline, CDR1 is SGHKS and CDR2 YYEKEE (reference sequence). The CDR3 sequence is 18 residues long. Trimming cost V 2 bases and J 0 bases, with 15 bases left between them. This chain's CDR3 is CASSLRQERFSGANVLTF. CDR3 coding DNA: TGTGCCAGCAGCTTAAGACAGGAACGATTCTCTGGGGCCAACGTCCTGACTTTC.